A selection of T cell receptor beta chains follows, all from one sample in a study of blood T cells in healthy people across ages. MiXCR, applied by TCRdb to the 5' RACE reads, yields one record per CDR3 protein. The sample shows about 670,000 distinct CDR3 sequences, 35% to 50% of them seen only once. Sequences were obtained from blood. These receptors were collected from an elderly man in good health. Each CDR3 is given with its conserved first and last residue. D genes are given only for firm matches. Clone size, where shown, is once, few, many, or a class for clones that have expanded.

clone size	V gene	J gene	D gene	CDR3 DNA	CDR3 protein
many	TRBV5-1	TRBJ1-2	TRBD1	TGCGCCAGCAGCCGGGACAGCTCCAGCACTACCCTCTATGGCTACACCTTC	CASSRDSSSTTLYGYTF
.	TRBV7-2	TRBJ2-2	TRBD2	TGTGCCAGCAGCTCTAAAAGCGGGGGGGCTCCCGGGGAGCTGTTTTTT	CASSSKSGGAPGELFF
few	TRBV5-1	TRBJ1-2	.	TGCGCCAGCGGCTTAGACACGCGATATGGCTACACCTTC	CASGLDTRYGYTF
few	TRBV6-2/TRBV6-3	TRBJ2-5	.	TGTGCCAGCAGTTGGAGGATAGGGGGAGAGACCCAGTACTTC	CASSWRIGGETQYF
.	TRBV3-1	TRBJ2-7	.	TGTGCCAGCAGCCACCCTAGCGTCCTCGGCTACGAGCAGTACTTC	CASSHPSVLGYEQYF
.	TRBV18	TRBJ1-1	.	TGTGCCAGCTCACCGAAACAACTGAACACTGAAGCTTTCTTT	CASSPKQLNTEAFF
few	TRBV7-9	TRBJ2-7	TRBD1	TGTGCCAGCAGCCACGGGACAGCTTACGAGCAGTACTTC	CASSHGTAYEQYF
.	TRBV2	TRBJ2-7	.	TGTGCCAGCAGTGGCCCGAGACAGGAACACTACGAGCAGTACTTC	CASSGPRQEHYEQYF
.	TRBV2	TRBJ1-2	TRBD1	TGTGCCAGCAGTGAAGCGAGGCAGGGGGCAGGCTATGGCTACACCTTC	CASSEARQGAGYGYTF
.	TRBV12-3/TRBV12-4	TRBJ2-3	.	TGTGCCAGCAGTTACCCGAGGGGCTCAGATGCGCAGTATTTT	CASSYPRGSDAQYF
many	TRBV20-1	TRBJ2-5	.	TGCAGTGCTGGTGGGACACTCCAAGAGACCCAGTACTTC	CSAGGTLQETQYF
.	TRBV12-3/TRBV12-4	TRBJ1-5	TRBD1	TGTGCCAGCAGCCGACGACAGGGGGGGTATCAGCCCCAGCATTTT	CASSRRQGGYQPQHF
once	TRBV3-1	TRBJ1-2	.	TGTGCCAGCAGCCAAGAGAGTCAGGGTGGCTACACCTTC	CASSQESQGGYTF
.	TRBV14	TRBJ1-6	.	TGTGCCAGCAGCCAAGATCCCTGCCTGGGTTCACCCCTCCACTTT	CASSQDPCLGSPLHF
.	TRBV6-1	TRBJ1-1	TRBD1	TGTGCCAGCAGGTCGTTTCCGGGACAGTTGAACACTGAAGCTTTCTTT	CASRSFPGQLNTEAFF
few	TRBV5-1	TRBJ2-1	.	TGCGCCAGCAGCGCCCCAGAGACTAGTCCTTCTGGGCGGTTCTTC	CASSAPETSPSGRFF
once	TRBV27	TRBJ2-4	TRBD2	TGTGCCAGCAGTCGGCGGGTGACTAGCGGGGGCCGAAATGAGCAGTACTTC	CASSRRVTSGGRNEQYF
.	TRBV28	TRBJ1-5	.	TGTGCCAGCAGTCCCATCGACTGGAATCAGCCCCAGCATTTT	CASSPIDWNQPQHF
.	TRBV9	TRBJ1-5	.	TGTGCCAGCAGCACCCGGACGAATCAGCCCCAGCATTTT	CASSTRTNQPQHF
.	TRBV28	TRBJ2-1	.	TGTGTCAGCAGTTTGAATTATGAGCAGTTCTTC	CVSSLNYEQFF
.	TRBV7-2	TRBJ2-7	TRBD1	TGTGCCAGCAGCAAACAGGGGAGTGACTACGAGCAGTACTTC	CASSKQGSDYEQYF
.	TRBV19	TRBJ1-5	.	TGTGCCAGTAGGCTCGTCAATAGCAATCGGCCCCAGCATTTT	CASRLVNSNRPQHF
.	TRBV20-1	TRBJ2-7	TRBD2	TGCTGTGCAATAGCGGGAGTAGGAGGTTGGGAGCAGTACTTC	CCAIAGVGGWEQYF
.	TRBV5-5	TRBJ2-7	.	TGTGCCAGCAGCCCCCTTAGGACCGCCGAGCAGTACTTC	CASSPLRTAEQYF
.	TRBV28	TRBJ2-7	TRBD2	TGTGCCAGCAGTTTGCGGGGGGGTCAGAGCGAGCAGTACTTC	CASSLRGGQSEQYF
.	TRBV12-3/TRBV12-4	TRBJ1-5	.	TGTGCCAGCAGCCTCAGGGTTTCAGGCGGTCAGCCCCAGCATTTT	CASSLRVSGGQPQHF
many	TRBV28	TRBJ1-5	TRBD1	TGTGCCAGCAGTTTGACAGGGGCCTTCAATCAGCCCCAGCATTTT	CASSLTGAFNQPQHF
.	TRBV20-1	TRBJ2-2	.	TGCAGTGCTAGATTTCAGACCGGGGAGCTGTTTTTT	CSARFQTGELFF
once	TRBV2	TRBJ1-1	.	TGTGCCAGCAGTGACGCTGAAGCTTTCTTT	CASSDAEAFF
few	TRBV20-1	TRBJ1-2	.	TGCAGTGCTAGTGACAACAACTATGGCTACACCTTC	CSASDNNYGYTF
few	TRBV28	TRBJ2-7	.	TGTGCCAGCAGCGCTAGAACTTACGAGCAGTACTTC	CASSARTYEQYF